This is a list of T cell receptor beta chains from one sample in a study of cytomegalovirus exposure and HLA in healthy donors. This table comes from immunoSEQ multiplex PCR, and its TCRdb copy is limited to in-frame clones, with some not included. This table holds 200,000 to 250,000 clones. The sample was PBMCs. The receptors originated from a woman aged 25 to 39 in good health and CMV-seropositive. The CDR3 runs from the conserved cysteine through the conserved F or W. Each record gives: D gene, J gene, V gene, CDR3 DNA, CDR3 protein. D genes are given only for firm matches.

- | TRBJ2-7 | TRBV21-1 | TGTGCCAGCAGCAAAGAGCTAGCGGGAGGTGGGGGGGGCTCCTACGAGCAGTACTTC | CASSKELAGGGGGSYEQYF
TRBD2 | TRBJ2-3 | TRBV5-1 | TGCGCCAGCAAAGGACTAGCGGGAGCTATGAGCACAGATACGCAGTATTTT | CASKGLAGAMSTDTQYF
TRBD1 | TRBJ1-1 | TRBV2 | TGTGCCAGCAGTCGAAAGACAGGGAAAACTGAGGCTTTCTTT | CASSRKTGKTEAFF
- | TRBJ1-1 | TRBV6-1 | TGTGCCAGCAGTGACAGGCCCGAACGTGAAGCTTTCTTT | CASSDRPEREAFF
TRBD1 | TRBJ1-1 | TRBV19 | TGTGCCAGTAGCGCCGACAGGGGTAACACTGAAGCTTTCTTT | CASSADRGNTEAFF
- | TRBJ1-5 | TRBV6-6 | TGTGCCAGCAGTTACCCTGGGAGGGATCAGCCCCAGCATTTT | CASSYPGRDQPQHF
- | TRBJ2-7 | TRBV30 | TGTGCCTGGAGTGTACTCATGGGCAGGGGTGCCTACGAGCAGTACTTC | CAWSVLMGRGAYEQYF
TRBD2 | TRBJ2-7 | TRBV10-2 | TGCGCCAGCACCATACTAGCGGGAGTGGGAGAGCAGTACTTC | CASTILAGVGEQYF
- | TRBJ2-7 | TRBV18 | TGTGCCAGCTCACCCCGGCCAGGGGTCGACGAGCAGTACTTC | CASSPRPGVDEQYF
- | TRBJ2-3 | TRBV18 | TGTGCCAGCTCACCACCGGGGCAGGGAGGAGATACGCAGTATTTT | CASSPPGQGGDTQYF
TRBD1 | TRBJ1-3 | TRBV2 | TGTGCCAGCAGTGAGGACAGGGGGTCCGGAAACACCATATATTTT | CASSEDRGSGNTIYF
TRBD2 | TRBJ2-1 | TRBV9 | TGTGCCAGCAGCGTTAGCGGGATCTACAATGAGCAGTTCTTC | CASSVSGIYNEQFF
- | TRBJ2-3 | TRBV4-2 | TGTGCCAGCAGCCAAGATAGTAGCACAGATACGCAGTATTTT | CASSQDSSTDTQYF
- | TRBJ2-2 | TRBV27 | TGTGCCAGCAGTTTCAAGGGGCTGAACACCGGGGAGCTGTTTTTT | CASSFKGLNTGELFF
- | TRBJ1-4 | TRBV18 | TGTGCCAGCTCACCGCGGACAGATCCTAATGAAAAACTGTTTTTT | CASSPRTDPNEKLFF
TRBD2 | TRBJ2-7 | TRBV28 | TGTGCCAGCAGACCGGGACTAGCGGGATACGAGCAGTACTTC | CASRPGLAGYEQYF
- | TRBJ1-2 | TRBV7-8 | TGTGCCAGCAGCCCCTATGACGGGGACACCAATCACTATGGCTACACCTTC | CASSPYDGDTNHYGYTF
TRBD2 | TRBJ2-1 | TRBV7-2 | TGTGCCAGCAGCTCCATGGGACGGCGGACTAGCGGGAGTACTGAGCAGTTCTTC | CASSSMGRRTSGSTEQFF
- | TRBJ1-1 | TRBV7-9 | TGTGCCAGCAGCTTAGACACGAACACTGAAGCTTTCTTT | CASSLDTNTEAFF
- | TRBJ2-3 | TRBV6-5 | TGTGCCAGCAGTTACTCGACCAGGGTAGCGGTAGATACGCAGTATTTT | CASSYSTRVAVDTQYF
- | TRBJ1-2 | TRBV6-4 | TGTGCCAGCAGTGACGGCCAGGGCCTCCGTGGCTACACCTTC | CASSDGQGLRGYTF
- | TRBJ2-2 | TRBV27 | TGTGCCAGCAGTTTATCCCGGGGAGCGAACACCGGGGAGCTGTTTTTT | CASSLSRGANTGELFF
- | TRBJ1-6 | TRBV4-1 | TGCGCCAGCAGCCCTAAACTTAAGACAGGATGGGATTCACCCCTCCACTTT | CASSPKLKTGWDSPLHF
TRBD1 | TRBJ2-2 | TRBV2 | TGTGCCAGCAGTAAGGAGCAGGGGGCCGGGGAGCTGTTTTTT | CASSKEQGAGELFF
TRBD2 | TRBJ2-3 | TRBV6-6 | TGTGCCAGCAGTTACCCTAGCGGGAGCGGCACAGATACGCAGTATTTT | CASSYPSGSGTDTQYF
- | TRBJ1-1 | TRBV13 | TGTGCCAGCAGCATATACACTGAAGCTTTCTTT | CASSIYTEAFF
- | TRBJ2-3 | TRBV29-1 | TGCAGCACGGACTCGGGGGGCACAGATACGCAGTATTTT | CSTDSGGTDTQYF
- | TRBJ1-2 | TRBV5-1 | TGCGCCAGCAGCTTAGAGGGATCGGACTATGGCTACACCTTC | CASSLEGSDYGYTF
TRBD2 | TRBJ2-7 | TRBV27 | TGTGCCAGCAGCTACAGGGGACTAGCGGGAGAAGAGCAGTACTTC | CASSYRGLAGEEQYF
TRBD2 | TRBJ2-7 | TRBV7-2 | TGTGCCAGCAGCTTAGCAGGGACTAGCGGGGGGCTATACGAGCAGTACTTC | CASSLAGTSGGLYEQYF
TRBD1 | TRBJ1-2 | TRBV5-1 | TGCGCCAGCAGCTTGGTCGGACAGGCACTTATGGGCTACACCTTC | CASSLVGQALMGYTF
- | TRBJ1-5 | TRBV30 | TGTGCCTGGAGTCCCGGGGTGACACAGCCCCAGCATTTT | CAWSPGVTQPQHF
TRBD1 | TRBJ1-1 | TRBV27 | TGTGCCAGCAGTCTACTCCTCGGGACAGGGGCGAACTCTGAAGCTTTCTTT | CASSLLLGTGANSEAFF
TRBD2 | TRBJ2-1 | TRBV10-3 | TGTGCCACCATGGGCATAGCGGGGGAATACAATGAGCAGTTCTTC | CATMGIAGEYNEQFF
TRBD1 | TRBJ1-1 | TRBV28 | TGTGCCAGCAGTTCTCTGACAGGGCTGGGTGGCACTGAAGCTTTCTTT | CASSSLTGLGGTEAFF
- | TRBJ2-3 | TRBV5-1 | TGCGCCAGCAGCTTGGAGGGGGAAGATACGCAGTATTTT | CASSLEGEDTQYF
- | TRBJ2-1 | TRBV15 | TGTGCCACAATGCCGACAGGACGGTACAATGAGCAGTTCTTC | CATMPTGRYNEQFF
- | TRBJ1-5 | TRBV28 | TGTGCCAGCAGTTTACGGGGGCCCCAGCATTTT | CASSLRGPQHF
- | TRBJ2-7 | TRBV4-1 | TGCGCCAGCAGCCGTCGGAGCGTAGGGGGAACGAGCTCCTACGAGCAGTACTTC | CASSRRSVGGTSSYEQYF
TRBD2 | TRBJ2-1 | TRBV5-1 | TGCGCCAGCAGCCTACGGGGGGATGTTGGGCAGTTCTTC | CASSLRGDVGQFF
- | TRBJ2-7 | TRBV6-6 | TGTGCCAGCAGTTACGCCTACGAGCAGTACTTC | CASSYAYEQYF
- | TRBJ1-2 | TRBV5-1 | TGCGCCAGCAGCCCGACAGGCTCCTCGGACTATGGCTACACCTTC | CASSPTGSSDYGYTF
- | TRBJ2-1 | TRBV29-1 | TGCAGCGTTAAAGATCAGGGAACCTACAATGAGCAGTTCTTC | CSVKDQGTYNEQFF